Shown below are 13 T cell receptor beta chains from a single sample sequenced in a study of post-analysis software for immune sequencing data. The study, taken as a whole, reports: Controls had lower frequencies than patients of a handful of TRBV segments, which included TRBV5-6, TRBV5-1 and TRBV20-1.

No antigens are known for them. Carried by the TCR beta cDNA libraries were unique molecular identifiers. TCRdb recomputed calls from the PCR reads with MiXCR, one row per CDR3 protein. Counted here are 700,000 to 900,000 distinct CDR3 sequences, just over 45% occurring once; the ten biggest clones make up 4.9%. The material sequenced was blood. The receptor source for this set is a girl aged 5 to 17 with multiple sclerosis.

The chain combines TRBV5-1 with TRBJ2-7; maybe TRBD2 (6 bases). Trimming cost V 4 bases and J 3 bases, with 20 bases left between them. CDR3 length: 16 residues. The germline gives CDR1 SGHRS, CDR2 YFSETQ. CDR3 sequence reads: CASSPGVGRSHYEQYF. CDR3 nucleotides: TGCGCCAGCAGCCCGGGGGTGGGCAGAAGCCACTACGAGCAGTACTTC.

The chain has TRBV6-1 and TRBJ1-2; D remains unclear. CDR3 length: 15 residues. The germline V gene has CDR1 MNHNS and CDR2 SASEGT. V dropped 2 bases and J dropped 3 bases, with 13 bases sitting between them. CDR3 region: CASSENLWSDYGYTF. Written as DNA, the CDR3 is TGTGCCAGCAGTGAAAATTTGTGGTCCGACTATGGCTACACCTTC.

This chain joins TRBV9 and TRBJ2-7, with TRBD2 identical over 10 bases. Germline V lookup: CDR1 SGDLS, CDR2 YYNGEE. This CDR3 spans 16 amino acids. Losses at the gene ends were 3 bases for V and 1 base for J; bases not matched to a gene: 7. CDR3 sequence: CASSGGLAGVSYEQYF. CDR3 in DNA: TGTGCCAGCAGCGGGGGTCTAGCGGGAGTTTCCTACGAGCAGTACTTC. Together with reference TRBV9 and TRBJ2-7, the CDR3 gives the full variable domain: DSGVTQTPKHLITATGQRVTLRCSPRSGDLSVYWYQQSLDQGLQFLIQYYNGEERAKGNILERFSAQQFPDLHSELNLSSLELGDSALYFCASSGGLAGVSYEQYFGPGTRLTVT.

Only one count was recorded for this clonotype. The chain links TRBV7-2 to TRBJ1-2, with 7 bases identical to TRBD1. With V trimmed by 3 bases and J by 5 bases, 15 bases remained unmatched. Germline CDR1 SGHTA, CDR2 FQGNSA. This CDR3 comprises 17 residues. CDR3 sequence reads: CASSLRTGLQTAYGYTF. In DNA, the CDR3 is TGTGCCAGCAGCTTGCGGACAGGACTTCAAACCGCATATGGCTACACCTTC.

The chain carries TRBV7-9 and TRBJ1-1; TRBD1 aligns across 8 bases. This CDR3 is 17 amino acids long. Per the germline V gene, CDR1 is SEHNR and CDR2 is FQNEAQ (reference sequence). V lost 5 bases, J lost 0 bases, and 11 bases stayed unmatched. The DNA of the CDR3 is TGTGCCAGCAGCGACCCACAGGGGGTGGGCATGAACACTGAAGCTTTCTTT. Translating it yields CASSDPQGVGMNTEAFF.

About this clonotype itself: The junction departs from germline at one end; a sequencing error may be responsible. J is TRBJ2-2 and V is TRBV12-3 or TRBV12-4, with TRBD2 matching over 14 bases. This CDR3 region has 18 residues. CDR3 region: CASSLIRLAGGPAGELFF. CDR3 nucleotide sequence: TGTGCCAGCAGTTTAATAAGACTAGCGGGAGGGCCAGCCGGGGAGCTATTTTTT.

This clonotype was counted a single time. The CDR3 region is CASGLAATAPYEQYF. As DNA, the CDR3 is TGTGCTAGTGGTTTGGCCGCCACTGCGCCCTACGAGCAGTACTTC. V and J are TRBV12-5 and TRBJ2-7; D ambiguous. V lost 1 base and J lost 2, with 12 bases in between. This CDR3 comprises 15 residues. Germline lookup yields CDR1 LGHNT and CDR2 FRNRAP. The full variable domain, completed using reference TRBV12-5 and TRBJ2-7, is DARVTQTPRHKVTEMGQEVTMRCQPILGHNTVFWYRQTMMQGLELLAYFRNRAPLDDSGMPKDRFSAEMPDATLATLKIQPSEPRDSAVYFCASGLAATAPYEQYFGPGTRLTVT.

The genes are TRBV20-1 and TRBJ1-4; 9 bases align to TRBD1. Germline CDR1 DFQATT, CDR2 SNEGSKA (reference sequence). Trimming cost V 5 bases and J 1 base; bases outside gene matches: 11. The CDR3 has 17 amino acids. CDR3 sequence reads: CSAPQGQGQITNEKLFF. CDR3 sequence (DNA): TGCAGTGCTCCGCAGGGACAGGGCCAGATAACTAATGAAAAACTGTTTTTT.

The CDR3 protein is CASSPDNLVGETQYF. The CDR3 DNA is TGTGCCAGCAGTCCCGACAACTTGGTAGGAGAGACCCAGTACTTC. This chain uses TRBV28 with TRBJ2-5; D gene uncertain. Germline-derived CDR1 and CDR2 are MDHEN and SYDVKM. The V end was cut by 5 bases, the J end by 4 bases, with 17 bases between. This CDR3 spans 15 amino acids.

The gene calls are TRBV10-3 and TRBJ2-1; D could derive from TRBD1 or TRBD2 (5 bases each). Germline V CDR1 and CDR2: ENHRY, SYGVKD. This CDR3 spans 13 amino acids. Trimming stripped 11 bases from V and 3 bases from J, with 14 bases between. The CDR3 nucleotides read TGTGCCTCTCGGGATCAGGGCTACAATGAGCAGTTCTTC. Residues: CASRDQGYNEQFF.

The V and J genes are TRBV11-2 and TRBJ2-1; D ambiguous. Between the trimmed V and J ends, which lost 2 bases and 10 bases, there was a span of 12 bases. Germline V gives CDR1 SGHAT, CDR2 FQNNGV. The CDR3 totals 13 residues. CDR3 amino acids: CASSLYADSEQFF. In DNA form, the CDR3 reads TGTGCCAGCAGCTTATACGCGGATTCGGAGCAGTTCTTC.

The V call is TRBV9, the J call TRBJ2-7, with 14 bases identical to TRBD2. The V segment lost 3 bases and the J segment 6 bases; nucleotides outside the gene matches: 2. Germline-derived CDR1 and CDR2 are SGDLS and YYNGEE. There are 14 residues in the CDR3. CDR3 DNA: TGTGCCAGCAGCGCCGGGACTAGCGGGAGCGAGCAGTACTTC. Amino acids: CASSAGTSGSEQYF.

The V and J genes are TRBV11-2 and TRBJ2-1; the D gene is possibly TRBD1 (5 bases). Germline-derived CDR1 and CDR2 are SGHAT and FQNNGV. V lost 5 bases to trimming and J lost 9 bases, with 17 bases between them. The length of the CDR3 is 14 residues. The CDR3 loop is CASSGRDRLVEQFF. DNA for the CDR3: TGTGCCAGCAGCGGCCGCGACAGACTGGTTGAGCAGTTCTTC.